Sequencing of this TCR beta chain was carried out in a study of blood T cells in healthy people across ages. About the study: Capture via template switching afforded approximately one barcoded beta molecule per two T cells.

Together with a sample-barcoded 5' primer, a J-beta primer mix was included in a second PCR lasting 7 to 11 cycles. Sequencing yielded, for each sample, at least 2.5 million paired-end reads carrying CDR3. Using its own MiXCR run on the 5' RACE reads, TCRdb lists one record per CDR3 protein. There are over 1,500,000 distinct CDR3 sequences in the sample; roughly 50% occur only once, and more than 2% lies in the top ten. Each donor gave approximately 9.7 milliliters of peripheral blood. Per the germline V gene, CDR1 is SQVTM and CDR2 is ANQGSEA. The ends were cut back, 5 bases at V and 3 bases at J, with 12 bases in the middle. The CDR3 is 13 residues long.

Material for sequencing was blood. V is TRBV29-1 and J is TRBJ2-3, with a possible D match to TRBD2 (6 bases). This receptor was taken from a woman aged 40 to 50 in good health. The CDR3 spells CSVLYGRTDTQYF. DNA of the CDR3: TGCAGCGTTTTGTACGGGAGAACAGATACGCAGTATTTT.